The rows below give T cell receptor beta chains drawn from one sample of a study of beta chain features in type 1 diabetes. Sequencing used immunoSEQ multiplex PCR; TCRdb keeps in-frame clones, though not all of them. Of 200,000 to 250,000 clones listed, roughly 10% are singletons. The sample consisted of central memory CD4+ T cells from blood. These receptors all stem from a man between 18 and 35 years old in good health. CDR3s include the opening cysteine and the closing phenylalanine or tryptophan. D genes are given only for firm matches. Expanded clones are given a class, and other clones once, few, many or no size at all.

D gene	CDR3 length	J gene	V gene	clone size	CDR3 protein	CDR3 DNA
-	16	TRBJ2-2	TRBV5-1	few	CASSLRGWGDHGELFF	TGCGCCAGCAGCTTACGGGGCTGGGGAGACCACGGGGAGCTGTTTTTT
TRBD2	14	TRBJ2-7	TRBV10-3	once	CAISEAGGRNEQYF	TGTGCCATCAGTGAGGCGGGGGGGCGGAACGAGCAGTACTTC
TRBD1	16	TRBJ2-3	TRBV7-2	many	CASSLRDRASTDTQYF	TGTGCCAGCAGCTTAAGGGACAGGGCCAGCACAGATACGCAGTATTTT
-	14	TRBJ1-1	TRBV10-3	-	CAISSREGESEAFF	TGTGCCATCTCATCGCGCGAGGGGGAGAGTGAAGCTTTCTTT
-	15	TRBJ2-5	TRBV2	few	CASSLTGVGAETQYF	TGTGCCAGCAGCCTAACGGGGGTCGGCGCAGAGACCCAGTACTTC
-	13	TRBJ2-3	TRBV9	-	CASSVGSFYTQYF	TGTGCCAGCAGCGTAGGTTCCTTCTATACGCAGTATTTT
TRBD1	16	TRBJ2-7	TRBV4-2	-	CASSQESAGGSYEQYF	TGTGCCAGCAGCCAAGAATCAGCAGGGGGCTCCTACGAGCAGTACTTC
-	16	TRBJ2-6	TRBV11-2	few	CASSQGGPSGANVLTF	TGTGCCAGCAGCCAAGGGGGACCCTCTGGGGCCAACGTCCTGACTTTC
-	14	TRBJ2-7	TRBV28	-	CASSLVRPGYEQYF	TGTGCCAGCAGTTTAGTCCGGCCCGGTTACGAGCAGTACTTC
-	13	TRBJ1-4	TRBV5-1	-	CASSLIVSEKLFF	TGCGCCAGCAGCTTGATCGTCAGTGAAAAACTGTTTTTT
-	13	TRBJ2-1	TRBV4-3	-	CASSPNRLAEQFF	TGCGCCAGCAGCCCAAACAGACTCGCTGAGCAGTTCTTC
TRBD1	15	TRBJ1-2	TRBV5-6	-	CASSPGTGAHYGYTF	TGTGCCAGCAGTCCTGGGACAGGGGCTCACTATGGCTACACCTTC
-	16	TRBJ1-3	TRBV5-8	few	CASSPRGGRVGNTIYF	TGTGCCAGCAGCCCCCGCGGTGGCAGAGTTGGAAACACCATATATTTT
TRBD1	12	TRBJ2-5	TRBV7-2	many	CASSWDRETQYF	TGTGCCAGCAGCTGGGACAGGGAGACCCAGTACTTC
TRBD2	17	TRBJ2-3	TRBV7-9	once	CASSSKMTSGSTDTQYF	TGTGCCAGCAGCTCGAAGATGACTAGCGGGAGCACAGATACGCAGTATTTT
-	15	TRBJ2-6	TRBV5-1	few	CASTPGGAGANVLTF	TGCGCCAGCACCCCTGGGGGTGCCGGGGCCAACGTCCTGACTTTC
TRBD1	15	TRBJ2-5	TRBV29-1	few	CSVEWARGWGETQYF	TGCAGCGTTGAATGGGCCAGGGGGTGGGGAGAGACCCAGTACTTC
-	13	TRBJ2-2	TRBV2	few	CASRAEYTGELFF	TGTGCCAGCAGAGCCGAGTACACCGGGGAGCTGTTTTTT
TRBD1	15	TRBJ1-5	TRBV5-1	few	CASSFGDRATQPQHF	TGCGCCAGCAGCTTCGGTGACAGGGCCACTCAGCCCCAGCATTTT
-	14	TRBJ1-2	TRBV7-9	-	CASSSEVGLYGYTF	TGTGCCAGCAGCTCCGAAGTGGGGCTCTATGGCTACACCTTC
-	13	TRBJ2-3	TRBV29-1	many	CSVLIGGTDTQYF	TGCAGCGTCCTCATAGGAGGGACAGATACGCAGTATTTT
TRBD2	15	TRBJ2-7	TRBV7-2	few	CASSPRTSGLYEQYF	TGTGCCAGCAGCCCGCGGACTAGCGGGCTCTACGAGCAGTACTTC
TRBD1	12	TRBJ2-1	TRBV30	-	CATTDRGHEQFF	TGTGCAACGACGGACAGGGGACATGAGCAGTTCTTC
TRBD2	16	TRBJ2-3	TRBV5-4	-	CASSLGTSGRAPAQYF	TGTGCCAGCAGCTTGGGGACTAGCGGGAGGGCCCCGGCGCAGTATTTT
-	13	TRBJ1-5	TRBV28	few	CASTSLRGQPQHF	TGTGCCAGCACCTCTCTGAGGGGTCAGCCCCAGCATTTT
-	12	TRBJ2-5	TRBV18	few	CASSPQQETQYF	TGTGCCAGCTCACCGCAACAAGAGACCCAGTACTTC
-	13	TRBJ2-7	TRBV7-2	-	CASSLAQGHEQYF	TGTGCCAGCAGCTTAGCCCAGGGCCACGAGCAGTACTTC
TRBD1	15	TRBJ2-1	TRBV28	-	CASADSGTGYNEQFF	TGTGCCAGCGCCGATTCCGGGACAGGGTACAATGAGCAGTTCTTC
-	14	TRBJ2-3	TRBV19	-	CASSTQGGTDTQYF	TGTGCCAGTAGTACCCAGGGTGGCACAGATACGCAGTATTTT
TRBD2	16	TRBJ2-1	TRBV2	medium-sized	CASSTIAGDPYNEQFF	TGTGCCAGCAGTACCATAGCGGGAGATCCCTACAATGAGCAGTTCTTC
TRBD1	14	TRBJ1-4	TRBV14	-	CASSQAGGGEKLFF	TGTGCCAGCAGCCAAGCAGGGGGCGGTGAAAAACTGTTTTTT
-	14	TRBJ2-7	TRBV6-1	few	CASSDTASSYEQYF	TGTGCCAGCAGCGATACAGCGAGCTCCTACGAGCAGTACTTC
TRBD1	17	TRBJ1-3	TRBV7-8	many	CASSPRDRGLSGNTIYF	TGTGCCAGCAGCCCGCGGGACAGGGGGTTGTCTGGAAACACCATATATTTT
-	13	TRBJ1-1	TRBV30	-	CAWKRETGQGAFF	TGTGCCTGGAAGAGGGAAACGGGTCAAGGGGCTTTCTTT
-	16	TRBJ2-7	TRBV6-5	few	CASSYRGTGSPHEQYF	TGTGCCAGCAGTTACCGGGGCACCGGATCACCCCACGAGCAGTACTTC
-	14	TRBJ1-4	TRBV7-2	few	CASRPRGRYEKLFF	TGTGCCAGCAGACCGCGGGGGAGGTACGAAAAACTGTTTTTT
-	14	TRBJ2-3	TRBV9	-	CASSVVPWGDTQYF	TGTGCCAGCAGCGTAGTCCCCTGGGGGGATACGCAGTATTTT
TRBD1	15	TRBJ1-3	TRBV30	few	CALTKTGDSGNTIYF	TGTGCCTTGACTAAAACAGGGGACTCTGGAAACACCATATATTTT
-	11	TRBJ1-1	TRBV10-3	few	CAISEGDQAFF	TGTGCCATCAGTGAGGGAGACCAAGCTTTCTTT
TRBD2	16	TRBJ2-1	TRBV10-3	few	CAISTTSGSLIVGQFF	TGTGCCATCAGTACGACTAGCGGGAGTCTTATTGTTGGGCAGTTCTTC
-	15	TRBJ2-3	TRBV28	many	CASSLSGHSTDTQYF	TGTGCCAGCAGTTTATCGGGGCATAGCACAGATACGCAGTATTTT